A selection of T cell receptor beta chains follows, all from one sample in a study of cytomegalovirus exposure and HLA in healthy donors. Only in-frame clones appear in the TCRdb table, and some are missing; sequencing was by immunoSEQ multiplex PCR. This repertoire includes about 140,000 clones. Input material: PBMCs. The receptors stem from a woman under 30 in good health and CMV-seronegative. Each CDR3 is given with its conserved first and last residue. A D gene is named only where the DNA matches it firmly.

D,length,V,J,DNA,CDR3
NA,16,TRBV11-2,TRBJ1-5,TGTGCCAGCAGCTTAGGGGTCGGGGTTAGCAATCAGCCCCAGCATTTT,CASSLGVGVSNQPQHF
TRBD1,15,TRBV19,TRBJ1-4,TGTGCCAGTAGTGTTACAGGGGGGCCTAATGAAAAACTGTTTTTT,CASSVTGGPNEKLFF
NA,13,TRBV6-5,TRBJ1-2,TGTGCCAGCAGTTACGATAGGGGGATTGGCTACACCTTC,CASSYDRGIGYTF
NA,13,TRBV15,TRBJ2-7,TGTGCCACCAGCAGAAGTTACAACGACGAGCAGTACTTC,CATSRSYNDEQYF
TRBD2,15,TRBV6-1,TRBJ2-1,TGTGCCAGCATCGTCGGGACTAGCGGGTCGTATGAGCAGTTCTTC,CASIVGTSGSYEQFF
NA,14,TRBV11-2,TRBJ2-3,TGTGCCAGCAGCGGCGTAGCTAGCACAGATACGCAGTATTTT,CASSGVASTDTQYF
NA,13,TRBV7-2,TRBJ2-5,TGTGCCAGCAGCCCAGTCTACCAAGAGACCCAGTACTTC,CASSPVYQETQYF
TRBD1,13,TRBV2,TRBJ1-2,TGTGCCAGCAGTCGACAGGGTGACTATGGCTACACCTTC,CASSRQGDYGYTF
NA,14,TRBV2,TRBJ2-3,TGTGCCAGCGCGGACAGTATAGCGACAGATACGCAGTATTTT,CASADSIATDTQYF
NA,11,TRBV19,TRBJ2-4,TGTGCCAGTAGTTTTGACTATAGGCAGTACTTC,CASSFDYRQYF
NA,13,TRBV2,TRBJ2-1,TGTGCCAGCAGTGAATATCGGGAATTCGTGCAGTTCTTC,CASSEYREFVQFF
NA,14,TRBV18,TRBJ2-4,TGTGCCAGCTCCCCGGACTTAGCCAAAAACATTCAGTACTTC,CASSPDLAKNIQYF
TRBD1,13,TRBV30,TRBJ2-1,TGTGCCTGTGGGACAGGCGGGTATAATGAGCAGTTCTTC,CACGTGGYNEQFF
NA,11,TRBV6-6,TRBJ2-4,TGTGCCACAGGGTTGGCAAACATTCAGTACTTC,CATGLANIQYF
NA,16,TRBV10-2,TRBJ2-2,TGCGCCAGCAGTGAGTCGAGGCAGGGGCTCTCCGGGGAGCTGTTTTTT,CASSESRQGLSGELFF
NA,15,TRBV2,TRBJ1-2,TGTGCCAGCAGTAAATCGTACAGGGTTCCCTATGGCTACACCTTC,CASSKSYRVPYGYTF
NA,16,TRBV11-3,TRBJ2-3,TGTGCCAGCAGCAAAACGCACGGGGGGCCCACAGATACGCAGTATTTT,CASSKTHGGPTDTQYF
NA,13,TRBV6-1,TRBJ1-5,TGTGCCAGCAGTTCGGGTGTAAGTCAGCCCCAGCATTTT,CASSSGVSQPQHF
TRBD1,15,TRBV7-9,TRBJ2-7,TGTGCCAGCAGCTTTGGACAGGGTTACTCCTACGAGCAGTACTTC,CASSFGQGYSYEQYF
TRBD2,15,TRBV7-9,TRBJ2-5,TGTGCCAGCAGCTTACGGGCTAGCGGCCTCGAGACCCAGTACTTC,CASSLRASGLETQYF
NA,13,TRBV6-5,TRBJ2-2,TGTGCCAGCATTGACAGGAACACCGGGGAGCTGTTTTTT,CASIDRNTGELFF
NA,17,TRBV5-5,TRBJ2-2,TGTGCCAGCAGCTTGGTAGGTAGCGATCTACCTACCGGGGAGCTGTTTTTT,CASSLVGSDLPTGELFF
NA,14,TRBV19,TRBJ1-5,TGTGCCAGTAGTATACAGGGGAGCAATCAGCCCCAGCATTTT,CASSIQGSNQPQHF
NA,16,TRBV6-5,TRBJ1-1,TGTGCCAGCAGTTACTCGGGGGGAAGACCGAACACTGAAGCTTTCTTT,CASSYSGGRPNTEAFF